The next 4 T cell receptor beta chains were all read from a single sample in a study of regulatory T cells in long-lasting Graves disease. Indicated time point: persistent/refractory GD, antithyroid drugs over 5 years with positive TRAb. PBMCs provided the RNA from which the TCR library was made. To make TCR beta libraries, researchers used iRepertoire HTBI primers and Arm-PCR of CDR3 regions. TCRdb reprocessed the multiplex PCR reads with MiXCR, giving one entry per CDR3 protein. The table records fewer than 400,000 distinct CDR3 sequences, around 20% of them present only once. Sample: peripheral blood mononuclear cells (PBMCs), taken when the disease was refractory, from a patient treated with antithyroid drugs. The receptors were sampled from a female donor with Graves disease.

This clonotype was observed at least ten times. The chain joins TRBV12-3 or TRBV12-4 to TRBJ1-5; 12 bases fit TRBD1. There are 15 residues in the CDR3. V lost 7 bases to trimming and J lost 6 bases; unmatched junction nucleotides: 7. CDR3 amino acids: CASNPGQGAGQPQHF. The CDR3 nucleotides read TGTGCCAGCAATCCGGGACAGGGGGCAGGTCAGCCCCAGCATTTT.

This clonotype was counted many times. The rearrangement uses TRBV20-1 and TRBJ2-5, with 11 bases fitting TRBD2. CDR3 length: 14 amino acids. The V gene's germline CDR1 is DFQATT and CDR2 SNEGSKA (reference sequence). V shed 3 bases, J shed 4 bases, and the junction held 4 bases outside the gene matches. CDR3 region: CSASLAGGAETQYF. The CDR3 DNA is TGCAGTGCTAGTTTAGCGGGAGGGGCAGAGACCCAGTACTTC.

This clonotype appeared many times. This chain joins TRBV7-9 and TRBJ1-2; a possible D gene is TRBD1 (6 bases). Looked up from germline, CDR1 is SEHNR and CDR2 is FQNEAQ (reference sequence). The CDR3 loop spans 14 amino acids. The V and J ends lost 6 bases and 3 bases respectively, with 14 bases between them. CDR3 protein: CASRRIGGDYGYTF. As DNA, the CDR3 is TGTGCCAGCAGGCGAATTGGGGGCGACTATGGCTACACCTTC.

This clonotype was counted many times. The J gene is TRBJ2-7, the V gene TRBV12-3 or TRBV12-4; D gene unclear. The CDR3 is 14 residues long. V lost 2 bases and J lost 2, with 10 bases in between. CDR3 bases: TGTGCCAGCAGTTTATACAACAGCGCCTACGAGCAGTACTTC. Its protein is CASSLYNSAYEQYF.